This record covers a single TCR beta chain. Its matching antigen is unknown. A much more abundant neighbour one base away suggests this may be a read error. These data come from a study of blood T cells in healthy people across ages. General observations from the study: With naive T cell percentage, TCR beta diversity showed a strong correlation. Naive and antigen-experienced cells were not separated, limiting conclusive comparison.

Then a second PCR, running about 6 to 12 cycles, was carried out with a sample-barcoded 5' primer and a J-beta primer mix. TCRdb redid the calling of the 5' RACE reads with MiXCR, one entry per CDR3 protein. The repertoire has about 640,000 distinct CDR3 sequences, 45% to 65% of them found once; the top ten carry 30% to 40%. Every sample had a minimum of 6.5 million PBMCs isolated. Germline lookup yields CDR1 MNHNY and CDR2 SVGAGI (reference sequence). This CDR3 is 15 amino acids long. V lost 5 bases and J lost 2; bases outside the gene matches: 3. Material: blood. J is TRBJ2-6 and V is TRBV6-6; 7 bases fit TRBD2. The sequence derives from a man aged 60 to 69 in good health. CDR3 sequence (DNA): TGTGCCAGCAGTCCTACTAGCGCTGGGGCCAACGTCCTGACTTTC. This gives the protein CASSPTSAGANVLTF.